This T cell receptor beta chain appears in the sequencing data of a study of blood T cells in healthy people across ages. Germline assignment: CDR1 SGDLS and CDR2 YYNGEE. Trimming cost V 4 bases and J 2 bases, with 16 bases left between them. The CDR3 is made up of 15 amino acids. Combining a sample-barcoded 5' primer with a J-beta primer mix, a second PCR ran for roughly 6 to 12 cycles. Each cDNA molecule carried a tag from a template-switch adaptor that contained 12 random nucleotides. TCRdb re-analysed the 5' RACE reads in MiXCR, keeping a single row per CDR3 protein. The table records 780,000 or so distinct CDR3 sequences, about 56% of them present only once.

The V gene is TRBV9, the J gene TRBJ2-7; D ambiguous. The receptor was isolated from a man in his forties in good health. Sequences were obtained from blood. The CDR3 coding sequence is TGTGCCAGCAGCCCCGCCGGTGGGGTGGCCTACGAGCAGTACTTC. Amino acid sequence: CASSPAGGVAYEQYF.